The next 12 T cell receptor beta chains were all read from a single sample in a study of OX40 agonist ivuxolimab in advanced cancers. Measured with immunoSEQ multiplex PCR; TCRdb has only the in-frame clones, and not every one. The sample has about 79,000 clones; 80% to 95% are singletons. The sequencing here drew on CD4+ or CD8+ T cells sorted from blood, taken in a trial of the OX40 agonist ivuxolimab. The origin of the receptors is an adult with an advanced solid tumor such as melanoma, head and neck, liver or kidney cancer.

The chain couples TRBV28 to TRBJ2-7, with D uncertain. Trimming removed 6 bases from V and 0 bases from J, with 6 bases in between. The CDR3 is made up of 12 amino acids. Germline V CDR1 and CDR2: MDHEN, SYDVKM. The CDR3 sequence is CASRSSSYEQYF. For the CDR3, the DNA is TGTGCCAGCAGGTCTAGCTCCTACGAGCAGTACTTC.

This chain joins TRBV29-1 and TRBJ2-7; D is possibly TRBD2 (6 bases). Germline CDR1 is SQVTM and CDR2 is ANQGSEA. V lost 4 bases to trimming and J lost 2 bases, with 9 bases between them. This CDR3 spans 12 amino acids. CDR3 DNA sequence: TGCAGCGTTGTTGCGGGGACCTACGAGCAGTACTTC. This translates into CSVVAGTYEQYF.

CDR3 loop: CASPGGRDYGYTF. CDR3 DNA sequence: TGTGCCAGCCCGGGGGGCCGGGACTATGGCTACACCTTC. The gene calls are TRBV2 and TRBJ1-2, with TRBD1 as a possible D gene (6 bases). This CDR3 has 13 amino acids. Trimming removed 8 bases from V and 3 bases from J, with 13 bases in between. Germline loops: CDR1 SNHLY, CDR2 FYNNEI.

The chain is built from TRBV14 and TRBJ2-5; unclear D gene. Germline V lookup: CDR1 SGHDN, CDR2 FVKESK. V shed 1 base and J shed 4 bases, with 13 bases lying between them. The CDR3 is 15 residues long. The CDR3 region has the DNA TGTGCCAGCAGCCAAGTCAATTCCGGGTTAGAGACCCAGTACTTC. Protein sequence: CASSQVNSGLETQYF. Based on the CDR3 plus reference TRBV14 and TRBJ2-5, the full variable domain is EAGVTQFPSHSVIEKGQTVTLRCDPISGHDNLYWYRRVMGKEIKFLLHFVKESKQDESGMPNNRFLAERTGGTYSTLKVQPAELEDSGVYFCASSQVNSGLETQYFGPGTRLLVL.

This rearrangement joins TRBV6-1 to TRBJ2-7, with D tentatively TRBD2 (5 bases). The CDR3 has 12 amino acids. Deletions cut 4 bases from V and 7 bases from J, with 11 bases between. Germline CDR1 reads MNHNS; CDR2 reads SASEGT. CDR3 bases: TGTGCCAGCAGTGTACTAGTTGGTGAGCAGTACTTC. It is translated as CASSVLVGEQYF.

The CDR3 DNA sequence: TGTGCCTCCCAAAGCGGGAGGGCGAACACCGGGGAGCTGTTTTTT. This translates into CASQSGRANTGELFF. The chain combines TRBV30 with TRBJ2-2, with 10 bases lining up with TRBD2. J lost 0 bases, V lost 7 bases, and 5 bases had no gene match. This CDR3 spans 15 amino acids. Germline CDR1 and CDR2: GTSNPN and SVGIG (reference sequence).

This sequence joins TRBV5-4 and TRBJ1-2, with 9 bases fitting TRBD1. The V segment lost 5 bases and the J segment 2 bases; nucleotides outside the gene matches: 10. The CDR3 contains 16 residues. Per the germline V gene, CDR1 is SGHNT and CDR2 is YYREEE (reference sequence). CDR3 sequence reads: CASRGGQGVINYGYTF. DNA of the CDR3: TGTGCCAGCAGGGGGGGACAGGGAGTTATAAACTATGGCTACACCTTC.

The chain joins TRBV19 to TRBJ1-1; TRBD1 matches 10 bases. With V trimmed by 7 bases and J by 0 bases, 14 bases remained unmatched. This CDR3 is 18 amino acids long. Germline V CDR1 and CDR2: LNHDA, SQIVND (reference sequence). The CDR3 nucleotides read TGTGCCAGTAAGGGACAGGGGCACTCATGGCCAATGAACACTGAAGCTTTCTTT. Its translation is CASKGQGHSWPMNTEAFF.

This clone has a single count. The rearrangement links TRBV28 to TRBJ2-7, with no clear D. V dropped 4 bases and J dropped 4 bases, with 5 bases sitting between them. CDR3 size: 11 residues. CDR1 MDHEN and CDR2 SYDVKM come from the germline V gene. The CDR3 reads CASSSEYEQYF. For the CDR3, the DNA is TGTGCCAGCAGTTCGGAGTACGAGCAGTACTTC. Variable domain in full (rest from reference TRBV28 and TRBJ2-7): DVKVTQSSRYLVKRTGEKVFLECVQDMDHENMFWYRQDPGLGLRLIYFSYDVKMKEKGDIPEGYSVSREKKERFSLILESASTNQTSMYLCASSSEYEQYFGPGTRLTVT.

The chain joins TRBV28 to TRBJ2-5; 7 nucleotides agree with TRBD2. V shed 4 bases and J 2 bases; nucleotides not matched to a gene: 7. The germline CDR1 and CDR2 sequences are MDHEN and SYDVKM. The CDR3 contains 15 residues. CDR3 nucleotide sequence: TGTGCCAGCAGTTCCCTTTGGGGGGGTCAAGAGACCCAGTACTTC. Translating it yields CASSSLWGGQETQYF.

V is TRBV5-5 and J is TRBJ2-7; 7 bases map to TRBD2. Germline V gene lookup returns CDR1 SGHKS and CDR2 YYEKEE (reference sequence). V dropped 2 bases and J dropped 0; count of bases not matched to a gene: 5. The CDR3 is made up of 15 amino acids. Here the CDR3 reads CASSLLARSSYEQYF. As DNA, the CDR3 is TGTGCCAGCAGCTTACTAGCGAGAAGCTCCTACGAGCAGTACTTC.

Points on this clone: It is unclear where the CDR3 begins or ends on the DNA, so no DNA is shown, and the CDR3 is as TCRdb lists it. This rearrangement joins TRBV1 to TRBJ2-3; no check of the table's D call, TRBD2, against the DNA was made. TRBV1 is assigned pseudogene status. Counting both end residues, the CDR3 totals 20 amino acids. CDR3: CTSSQYVCGLDQICTDTQYF.